These 5 T cell receptor beta chains were sequenced from one sample in a study of molecular identifiers for immune sequencing clone quantification. TCRdb reanalysed the PCR reads using MiXCR and keeps one entry per CDR3 protein. The sample contains about half a million distinct CDR3 sequences, about 21% of which appear only once. The sequenced sample consisted of naive CD8+ T cells from blood, with Jurkat cell RNA spiked in. Stated subset: FACS-sorted CD8+CD4-CCR7+CD45RA+ naive T cells. These receptors all come from a human donor in good health. Some libraries in this study had Jurkat cell RNA spiked in.

Comments on this clonotype: A much larger clone differs from this one at a single base, so this may be a read error. J is TRBJ2-3 and V is TRBV3-1; possible D gene TRBD2, 6 bases. The CDR3 is 14 residues long. Germline V gives CDR1 LGHDT, CDR2 YNNKEL (reference sequence). CDR3 loop: CASSNWTNLDTRYF. In nucleotides, the CDR3 is TGTGCCAGCAGCAACTGGACTAATCTAGATACGCGGTATTTT.

Many counts were recorded for this clonotype. This chain uses TRBV21-1 with TRBJ1-3; TRBD1 was called by the table and not checked on the DNA. TRBV21-1 is a recognized pseudogene. The CDR3 runs 20 residues. The CDR3 protein is CASSRSRDRSPYHSGNTIYF. DNA for the CDR3: TGTGCCAGCAGCAGGTCCCGGGACAGGAGTCCCTACCACTCTGGAAACACCATATATTTT.

The CDR3 region is CASSQKDTTYEQYF. The CDR3, as DNA: TGCGCCAGCAGCCAAAAGGATACCACCTACGAGCAGTACTTC. The chain is built from TRBV4-1 and TRBJ2-7; no definite D call. Germline loops: CDR1 MGHRA, CDR2 YSYEKL. The CDR3 totals 14 residues. Trimming left V 2 bases short and J 2 bases short, with 10 bases between.

There are a few counts of this clonotype. V is TRBV6-2 or TRBV6-3 and J is TRBJ2-7; 8 positions match TRBD2. The CDR3 is 16 residues long. The V gene end was trimmed by 0 bases and the J gene end by 1 base; junction bases not matched to a gene: 5. Per the germline V gene, CDR1 is MNHEY and CDR2 is SVGEGT. CDR3 sequence reads: CASSYSGGGKSYEQYF. The DNA of the CDR3 is TGTGCCAGCAGTTACTCTGGCGGGGGGAAGTCCTACGAGCAGTACTTC.

This clonotype was seen a handful of times. This sequence joins TRBV12-3 or TRBV12-4 and TRBJ1-2; D may be TRBD1 (6 bases). CDR3 length: 13 residues. Trimming removed 5 bases at V and 6 bases at J, with 13 bases between. The chain's CDR3 is CASSRPEGDGYTF. CDR3 DNA: TGTGCCAGCAGTCGTCCCGAGGGGGATGGCTACACCTTC.